The 14 T cell receptor beta chains reported below all come from one sample, sequenced in a study of tumor-infiltrating lymphocytes in localized non-small cell lung cancer. Libraries were prepared by immunoSEQ multiplex PCR; TCRdb keeps only in-frame clonotypes and omits some of them. Among about 16,000 clones listed, more than 60% were seen once. The specimen sequenced was lung tumor tissue. The source of these receptors is a human donor with non-small cell lung cancer.

The chain combines TRBV6-6 with TRBJ1-2; D is possibly TRBD1 (6 bases). This CDR3 region has 12 residues. V dropped 2 bases and J dropped 8 bases, with 9 bases sitting between them. CDR1 is MNHNY, CDR2 SVGAGI, per germline (reference sequence). In nucleotides, the CDR3 is TGTGCCAGCAGTTACAGGGGGGAAGGCTACACCTTC. It codes for CASSYRGEGYTF.

The chain has TRBV30 and TRBJ1-1; maybe TRBD1 (6 bases). CDR1 is GTSNPN and CDR2 is SVGIG in the germline V gene (reference sequence). This CDR3 is built from 13 residues. The V and J ends lost 0 bases and 7 bases respectively, with 12 bases between them. The CDR3 protein is CAWSVHGGGEAFF. The DNA for the CDR3 is TGTGCCTGGAGTGTACATGGGGGCGGTGAAGCTTTCTTT.

In this sample, this clone is medium-sized. The chain uses TRBV5-1 and TRBJ1-1; D remains ambiguous. Trimming took off 5 bases at V and 1 base at J, with 15 bases between the two ends. Germline V gene sequence: CDR1 SGHRS, CDR2 YFSETQ. This CDR3 has 15 residues. CDR3 sequence (DNA): TGCGCCAGCAGTACCCTACTCGGGAGGAACACTGAAGCTTTCTTT. This sequence encodes CASSTLLGRNTEAFF.

The chain uses TRBV30 and TRBJ1-3, with D perhaps matching TRBD1 (5 bases). V was pared by 0 bases and J by 2 bases, with 8 bases between. Germline V gives CDR1 GTSNPN, CDR2 SVGIG (reference sequence). This CDR3 region has 14 residues. The DNA for the CDR3 is TGTGCCTGGAGTGTATGGGGGACTGGAAACACCATATATTTT. This sequence encodes CAWSVWGTGNTIYF.

The chain combines TRBV10-1 with TRBJ1-2; TRBD1 is a possible D gene (6 bases). Germline CDR1 and CDR2: WNHNN and SYGVQD (reference sequence). The CDR3 length is 14 residues. V lost 0 bases, J lost 4 bases, and 9 bases lay in between. CDR3 in amino acids: CASSESRTAYGYTF. The CDR3 bases are TGCGCCAGCAGTGAGTCTCGGACAGCCTATGGCTACACCTTC.

J is TRBJ2-7 and V is TRBV6-1; D is undetermined. CDR3 length: 14 amino acids. Trimming cost V 8 bases and J 3 bases, with 17 bases left between them. Germline values: CDR1 MNHNS, CDR2 SASEGT. CDR3: CASVEPDNSYEQYF. The CDR3 region has the DNA TGTGCCAGCGTTGAACCAGACAATAGCTACGAGCAGTACTTC.

Sample share makes this clone medium-sized (0.01 to 0.1%). The gene calls are TRBV7-9 and TRBJ2-5, with D possibly TRBD1 on 5 matching bases. Germline V CDR1 and CDR2: SEHNR, FQNEAQ (reference sequence). This CDR3 is 14 amino acids long. Trimming took 2 bases from V and 5 from J, leaving 12 bases between them. The CDR3 DNA reads TGTGCCAGCAGCTTACGCAAGGGGTATGAGACCCAGTACTTC. Protein: CASSLRKGYETQYF.

The V gene is TRBV5-4, the J gene TRBJ1-1; D gene uncertain. The length of the CDR3 is 14 residues. Trimming left V 2 bases short and J 1 base short, with 9 bases between. Germline CDR1 is SGHNT and CDR2 is YYREEE (reference sequence). DNA for the CDR3: TGTGCCAGCAGCTTCACTTCAGAGAACACTGAAGCTTTCTTT. This gives the protein CASSFTSENTEAFF.

This CDR3 is CASSLVSGITLFYGYTF. CDR3 nucleotide sequence: TGCGCCAGCAGCTTGGTCTCAGGAATCACCCTCTTCTATGGCTACACCTTC. The chain employs TRBV5-1 and TRBJ1-2, with unresolved D. V was cut by 0 bases and J by 4 bases, with 19 bases left in between. The CDR3 consists of 17 residues. Germline assignment: CDR1 SGHRS and CDR2 YFSETQ.

This clone is labeled medium-sized. The chain has TRBV10-3 and TRBJ2-6; D is possibly TRBD1 (6 bases). This CDR3 spans 16 amino acids. The germline V and J ends were trimmed by 4 bases and 0 bases, with 10 bases remaining between them. CDR1 is ENHRY and CDR2 is SYGVKD in the germline V gene. The CDR3 nucleotides read TGTGCCATCAGTGCTGGACAGATCTCTGGGGCCAACGTCCTGACTTTC. Its translation is CAISAGQISGANVLTF.

This clone was counted between two and nine times. This chain joins TRBV9 and TRBJ2-7; D is ambiguous. V lost 0 bases and J 0 bases, leaving 10 bases between the germline ends. CDR3 length: 15 amino acids. Germline V lookup: CDR1 SGDLS, CDR2 YYNGEE. CDR3 nucleotides: TGTGCCAGCAGCGTAGGCCAGGTACCCTCCTACGAGCAGTACTTC. As protein: CASSVGQVPSYEQYF.

This rearrangement joins TRBV5-1 to TRBJ2-7; D may be TRBD1 or TRBD2 (5 bases each). The CDR3 is 14 amino acids. In germline, CDR1 is SGHRS, CDR2 YFSETQ. V gave up 4 bases and J gave up 4 bases, with 15 bases separating them. The CDR3 DNA is TGCGCCAGCAGCGAGGGACGGCTCTGGTACGAGCAGTACTTC. This encodes CASSEGRLWYEQYF.

The V gene is TRBV10-3, the J gene TRBJ2-3; 8 nucleotides align to TRBD1. Germline V CDR1 and CDR2: ENHRY, SYGVKD. J gave up 0 bases and V 0 bases, and 8 bases lay outside the gene matches. The CDR3 loop spans 18 amino acids. CDR3 in amino acids: CAISESPLTGASTDTQYF. The CDR3 DNA reads as TGTGCCATCAGTGAGTCACCCTTGACAGGGGCTAGCACAGATACGCAGTATTTT.

The rearrangement uses TRBV19 and TRBJ1-5; 7 bases map to TRBD1. Germline V CDR1 and CDR2: LNHDA, SQIVND (reference sequence). V lost 6 bases and J lost 7; bases outside the gene matches: 9. CDR3 length: 14 residues. The CDR3 reads CASSDRVGGQPQHF. CDR3 DNA: TGTGCCAGTAGCGACAGGGTGGGTGGCCAGCCCCAGCATTTT.